This TCR beta chain was observed in a study of shared clonotypes between healthy human individuals. Notes on the study in general: Generally, estimated richness proved larger in naive subsets than it did in memory subsets.

Germline V CDR1 and CDR2: SGHTA, FQGNSA. The CDR3 is 15 residues long. The V gene lost 2 bases and the J gene lost 0 bases, with 11 bases spanning the gap. Points on this clone: Its antigen remains unidentified.

The genomic DNA of each subset was split evenly across several immunoSEQ plates. Libraries were prepared by immunoSEQ multiplex PCR; TCRdb keeps only in-frame clonotypes and omits some of them. This table holds 650,000 to 800,000 clones, just over 90% found once. The naive CD8 population came from CD45RO-negative cells selected for CCR7, without terminally differentiated effector memory CD45RA+ cells. The chain is built from TRBV7-2 and TRBJ2-7, with D perhaps assigned TRBD1 or TRBD2 (5 bases each). Sequencing was carried out using naive CD8+ T cells sorted from blood. This clonotype was obtained from a man aged 25-45 years in good health. The CDR3 nucleotides read TGTGCCAGCAGCTTAATCTCAGGGACCTCCTACGAGCAGTACTTC. Translating gives CASSLISGTSYEQYF. The full variable domain, its missing parts supplied by reference TRBV7-2 and TRBJ2-7, is GAGVSQSPSNKVTEKGKDVELRCDPISGHTALYWYRQSLGQGLEFLIYFQGNSAPDKSGLPSDRFSAERTGGSVSTLTIQRTQQEDSAVYLCASSLISGTSYEQYFGPGTRLTVT.